This paragraph covers one TCR beta chain sequence. Its antigen is currently not known. No much larger clonotype is one base removed from it; base qualities were not supplied. The immunoSEQ Assay, a bias-controlled multiplex PCR, was used to amplify TCRbeta CDR3 regions from genomic DNA. In the source study's methods: Within the assay, amplification of reference gene primers was used to estimate how many nucleated cells each sample contained. Sequence reads were collapsed and filtered to measure the absolute abundance of every unique TCRbeta CDR3 rearrangement. For each sample, productive Simpson clonality was calculated by taking the square root of Simpson's diversity index across productive rearrangements. What TCRdb holds here is the immuneACCESS table cut down to in-frame rearrangements. Part of the clones is not present; checked against another copy, under half of the missing clones reflect an unresolved V gene, and the others are unexplained. V and J calls and clone size follow that table, whereas D and trimming were derived from the DNA. The sample table shows about 100,000 clones, and around 90% are seen once. More than 4.5% of the sample rests with the top ten.

This sample was taken from a study of blood T cell repertoires in COVID-19 (TCRdb year 2020). In terms of the full investigation: The collaborator samples originated in the United States, Italy and Spain and spanned the acute and convalescent phases of COVID-19. The material from the prospective study consisted of cDNA or gDNA derived from T cells, B-cell-depleted T cells, or PBMCs. Deeply sampled blood TCRbeta repertoires from subjects exposed to, actively infected with, or recovered from COVID-19 were included in the dataset. The repertoires were released in a freely available public database meant as a resource for research on the immune response to SARS-CoV-2. Samples came from the ongoing ImmuneRACE study (first 160 participants) plus 1,254 subjects from 6 global collaborators. A de-identified subject ID, COVID-19 status, age in years and sex were almost always included in the sample metadata. HLA class I and class II types, where available, came from metadata supplied by the sample provider rather than from assay-based typing. What the study reported, not specific to this receptor: The quantity of clinical and demographic metadata differed by source and by participant and was supplied without curation.

The germline V gene (reference sequence) gives CDR1 as LNHDA and CDR2 as SQIVND. Deletion took 3 bases off V and 3 bases off J, with a span of 6 bases between the germline ends. Taken from cysteine to phenylalanine, the CDR3 has 12 residues. Only CDR3 DNA remains: 36 bases, in frame from the first base. At one collaborating source in Seattle, patients were enrolled during active infection and were followed longitudinally through the course of disease. Whole blood was collected in K2EDTA tubes by collaborating institutions according to the institutions' own protocols. Collaborator samples were shipped for TCRbeta analysis as frozen whole blood, isolated PBMCs, or DNA extracted from either sample type.

The specimen was peripheral blood. The TCR sequence derives from a woman aged 45-65 years with COVID-19, enrolled during active disease. Rearrangement joined TRBV19 to TRBJ2-7; tentative D gene TRBD1, with 5 bases matching. The CDR3 corresponds to CASSMQGYEQYF. Read as DNA, the sequence is TGTGCCAGTAGTATGCAGGGCTACGAGCAGTACTTC. Supplemented by the reference TRBV19 and TRBJ2-7 proteins around the CDR3, the complete variable domain is DGGITQSPKYLFRKEGQNVTLSCEQNLNHDAMYWYRQDPGQGLRLIYYSQIVNDFQKGDIAEGYSVSREKKESFPLTVTSAQKNPTAFYLCASSMQGYEQYFGPGTRLTVT.